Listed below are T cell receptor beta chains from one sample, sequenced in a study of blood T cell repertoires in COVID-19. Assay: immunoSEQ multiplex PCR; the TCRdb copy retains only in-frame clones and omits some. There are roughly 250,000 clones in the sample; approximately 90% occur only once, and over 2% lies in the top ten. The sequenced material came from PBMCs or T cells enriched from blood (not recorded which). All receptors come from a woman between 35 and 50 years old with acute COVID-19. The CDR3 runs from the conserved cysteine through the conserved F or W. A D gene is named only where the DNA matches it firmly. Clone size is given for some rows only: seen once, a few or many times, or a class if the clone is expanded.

TGTGCCAGCAGCTTAAGAGCGGGAGATGTTGCCTACGAGCAGTACTTC	CASSLRAGDVAYEQYF	TRBJ2-7	TRBV7-2	TRBD2	-
TGCGCCAGCAGCTTGGTGGCGGTTTCCTACAATGAGCAGTTCTTC	CASSLVAVSYNEQFF	TRBJ2-1	TRBV5-1	-	-
TGTGCCAGCGGGAGGGGGCGGCAGGGGGCAGGTTCACCCCTCCACTTT	CASGRGRQGAGSPLHF	TRBJ1-6	TRBV2	TRBD1	-
TGTGCCAGCAGTTACTCCGGGACAGGGTACGAGCAGTACTTC	CASSYSGTGYEQYF	TRBJ2-7	TRBV6-5	TRBD1	-
TGTGCCAGCAGCAAAGACCGAAACCGGGACAGGGCTTACGAGCAGTACTTC	CASSKDRNRDRAYEQYF	TRBJ2-7	TRBV21-1	-	-
TGTGCCAGCAGTAGGACTAGCGTACGTTACGAGCAGTACTTC	CASSRTSVRYEQYF	TRBJ2-7	TRBV6-8	TRBD2	-
TGTGCCAGCAGCTTGGCAGTAGCGGGGGGACAAGAGACCCAGTACTTC	CASSLAVAGGQETQYF	TRBJ2-5	TRBV5-4	TRBD2	-
TGTGCCTGGAATACAGGGTATGGCAATCAGCCCCAGCATTTT	CAWNTGYGNQPQHF	TRBJ1-5	TRBV30	-	-
TGTGCCAGCAGCGCAGGGTACGATCAGCCCCAGCATTTT	CASSAGYDQPQHF	TRBJ1-5	TRBV5-4	-	-
TGTGCCAGCAGTGGACAGGGGGCAACTAATGAAAAACTGTTTTTT	CASSGQGATNEKLFF	TRBJ1-4	TRBV2	TRBD1	-
TGTGCCAGCTTCGGACAGGGTTACGGAAACACCATATATTTT	CASFGQGYGNTIYF	TRBJ1-3	TRBV18	TRBD1	-
TGTGCCAGCAGTCCACGGACAGGGAACACTGAAGCTTTCTTT	CASSPRTGNTEAFF	TRBJ1-1	TRBV2	TRBD1	-
TGTGCCAGCACCTCACAGATGGGAAACACCATATATTTT	CASTSQMGNTIYF	TRBJ1-3	TRBV5-5	-	-
TGTGCCAGCAGCTCCGGGACAGGGGCGTACGAGCAGTACTTC	CASSSGTGAYEQYF	TRBJ2-7	TRBV7-2	TRBD1	-
TGTGCCAGCAGCTTAGGGCAGGGGAACTACGAGCAGTACTTC	CASSLGQGNYEQYF	TRBJ2-7	TRBV7-2	-	-
TGTGCCAGCAGCCCGGCCGCGAGGCCTTACGAGCAGTACTTC	CASSPAARPYEQYF	TRBJ2-7	TRBV11-2	-	-
TGTGCCAGCAGCGTAACAGGGGCGAAGAACACTGAAGCTTTCTTT	CASSVTGAKNTEAFF	TRBJ1-1	TRBV7-2	TRBD1	-
TGTGCCAGCAGCTTGGGCCAGGGGGACTCACCCCTCCACTTT	CASSLGQGDSPLHF	TRBJ1-6	TRBV5-4	TRBD1	-
TGTGCCAGCAGCCTAAACCGGGACTCCCAAATGTTTTTT	CASSLNRDSQMFF	TRBJ1-4	TRBV11-2	-	-
TGTGCCAGCAGCTTCGCCGGGACACGCTCTGGAAACACCATATATTTT	CASSFAGTRSGNTIYF	TRBJ1-3	TRBV7-9	-	-
TGTGCCAGCAGTTTACAGGGCCACCGGTCACCCCTCCACTTT	CASSLQGHRSPLHF	TRBJ1-6	TRBV28	-	-
TGTGCCAGCAGTAAAGAGGGGACAGGACCACCTGAAGCTTTCTTT	CASSKEGTGPPEAFF	TRBJ1-1	TRBV6-6	TRBD1	-
TGTGCCTGGGGAGGACGGGATGGCTACACCTTC	CAWGGRDGYTF	TRBJ1-2	TRBV30	-	-
TGTGCCAGCAGTGTACCCGACAGGGGCCACGAGCAGTACTTC	CASSVPDRGHEQYF	TRBJ2-7	TRBV28	TRBD1	-
TGTGCCAGCAGCTTAGTTGCTAGCGGGAGGACAGATACGCAGTATTTT	CASSLVASGRTDTQYF	TRBJ2-3	TRBV7-2	TRBD2	few
TGTGCCAGCAGCCAGGGACAGGGCCCTAACTATGGCTACACCTTC	CASSQGQGPNYGYTF	TRBJ1-2	TRBV3-1/TRBV3-2	TRBD1	once
TGTGCCAGCTCACCCCTCCCGGGACAGGGAGTGAACACTGAAGCTTTCTTT	CASSPLPGQGVNTEAFF	TRBJ1-1	TRBV18	TRBD1	-
TGTGCCAGCAGCTTAGTCGCAGGGGTGAGTCACGGGCAGTTCTTC	CASSLVAGVSHGQFF	TRBJ2-1	TRBV7-3	-	-
TGCGCCAGCAGCCAAGATCTAAGTTGGTCAAATACGCAGTATTTT	CASSQDLSWSNTQYF	TRBJ2-3	TRBV4-3	-	-
TGTGCCAGCAGCTCCACCCGGGGGAGAAGCACAGATACGCAGTATTTT	CASSSTRGRSTDTQYF	TRBJ2-3	TRBV7-9	-	-
TGTGCCATCAGCGGTCCCGCCGAGAGGACCCAGTACTTC	CAISGPAERTQYF	TRBJ2-5	TRBV10-3	-	-
TGTGCCATCAGTCCCTCCGGGGATTCACCCCTCCACTTT	CAISPSGDSPLHF	TRBJ1-6	TRBV10-3	-	-
TGTGCCAGCAGCTTAGGGGGCAGCTCTGGAAACACCATATATTTT	CASSLGGSSGNTIYF	TRBJ1-3	TRBV5-4	TRBD1	-
TGTGCCAGCTCACCTACAGGGGGGAACACTGAAGCTTTCTTT	CASSPTGGNTEAFF	TRBJ1-1	TRBV18	TRBD1	-
TGTGCCAGCAGCATAGGAAGCGGGAGGGCCTACAATGAGCAGTTCTTC	CASSIGSGRAYNEQFF	TRBJ2-1	TRBV11-2	TRBD2	-
TGTGCCAGTAGTATAGTTCGGAATCAGCCCCAGCATTTT	CASSIVRNQPQHF	TRBJ1-5	TRBV19	-	-
TGTGCCACCAGTGATTTGCAGGGGGGCAAAGAAGAGACCCAGTACTTC	CATSDLQGGKEETQYF	TRBJ2-5	TRBV24-1	-	-
TGTGCCAGCAGTGAAGGGAGGGGTGGCTACACCTTC	CASSEGRGGYTF	TRBJ1-2	TRBV6-4	-	-
TGTGCCACCAGCAGAGATGAGACAGGGGGCAATCAGCCCCAGCATTTT	CATSRDETGGNQPQHF	TRBJ1-5	TRBV15	TRBD1	once
TGTGCCAGCAGTGAGAGGGCGTACGAGCAGTACTTC	CASSERAYEQYF	TRBJ2-7	TRBV12-3/TRBV12-4	-	-
TGTGCCAGCAGTGAACCCCGCGGAGGTGAAAAACTGTTTTTT	CASSEPRGGEKLFF	TRBJ1-4	TRBV25-1	-	-
TGTGCCAGCAGCTTCCGCGGGGGGGCGGGCAATGAGCAGTTCTTC	CASSFRGGAGNEQFF	TRBJ2-1	TRBV7-2	TRBD2	-
TGCAGCGCTGAGAATCCCCCAGGGGGAAGCACTGAAGCTTTCTTT	CSAENPPGGSTEAFF	TRBJ1-1	TRBV29-1	TRBD1	-
TGTGCCACCACCACAGGGAGGGCGCAAGAGACCCAGTACTTC	CATTTGRAQETQYF	TRBJ2-5	TRBV5-4	-	-
TGTGCCAGCAGACCCGACAGGGGCAATCAGCCCCAGCATTTT	CASRPDRGNQPQHF	TRBJ1-5	TRBV6-6	TRBD1	-
TGTGCTAGTGGTTTGGCCGGCTCCTACAATGAGCAGTTCTTC	CASGLAGSYNEQFF	TRBJ2-1	TRBV12-5	-	-
TGTGCCACCAGTGATCCCGGAGGGAGCGGGAATCACGGGGAGCTGTTTTTT	CATSDPGGSGNHGELFF	TRBJ2-2	TRBV24-1	TRBD2	-
TGTGCCAGCAGTTATGGACAGGGATACGAGCAGTACTTC	CASSYGQGYEQYF	TRBJ2-7	TRBV27	TRBD1	-
TGTGCCAGCTCACTAAGCGGCGGCTCTGAAGCTTTCTTT	CASSLSGGSEAFF	TRBJ1-1	TRBV18	-	-